These 9 T cell receptor beta chains came from one sample sequenced in a study of shared clonotypes between healthy human individuals. Naive-designated CD8 cells lacked CD45RO, were positively enriched for CCR7, and omitted terminally differentiated effector memory CD45RA+ cells. The method was immunoSEQ multiplex PCR; TCRdb's version includes in-frame clones alone and lacks a portion of them. This repertoire shows hundreds of thousands of clones, approximately 96% found once; its top ten account for about 0.12%. Sequenced material: naive CD8+ T cells sorted from blood. These receptors were collected from a woman aged 25 to 39 in good health.

V and J are TRBV5-6 and TRBJ1-5; 10 bases are a match to TRBD1. The germline V gene has CDR1 SGHDT and CDR2 YYEEEE. The V segment lost 4 bases and the J segment 3 bases; nucleotides outside the gene matches: 13. The CDR3 sequence is 18 residues long. This chain's CDR3 is CASSIPRDRGIFNQPQHF. CDR3 bases: TGTGCCAGCAGCATACCCCGGGACAGGGGAATTTTCAATCAGCCCCAGCATTTT.

The J gene is TRBJ1-5, the V gene TRBV5-5; D unclear. The CDR3 is 13 amino acids. V was shortened by 0 bases and J by 9 bases, with 10 bases between the two germline ends. Germline lookup yields CDR1 SGHKS and CDR2 YYEKEE (reference sequence). CDR3 in DNA: TGTGCCAGCAGCTTGGAACGGTGGGGGCCCCAGCATTTT. This encodes CASSLERWGPQHF.

Comment on this clone: The same CDR3 is also encoded by other DNA sequences in this sample. The chain has TRBV7-8 and TRBJ2-3; D remains ambiguous. The CDR3 loop spans 12 amino acids. The germline V gene has CDR1 SGHVS and CDR2 FQNEAQ. Trimming took off 5 bases at V and 4 bases at J, with 7 bases between the two ends. The CDR3 region has the DNA TGTGCCAGCAGCCCCCCCCCAGATACGCAGTATTTT. Its protein is CASSPPPDTQYF.

The chain uses TRBV28 and TRBJ2-2, with 11 bases identical to TRBD1. The germline V gene encodes CDR1 MDHEN and CDR2 SYDVKM. CDR3 length: 15 residues. The junction had 3 bases not matched to a gene; V was cut back by 3 bases and J by 6 bases. CDR3 in DNA: TGTGCCAGCAGTTTGATGGACAGGGGGCCCGGGGAGCTGTTTTTT. This sequence encodes CASSLMDRGPGELFF.

The rearrangement links TRBV2 to TRBJ1-2, with TRBD1 matching 8 bases. The CDR3 covers 13 residues. CDR1 and CDR2 (germline): SNHLY, FYNNEI. With 8 bases clipped from V and 7 bases from J, the junction kept 9 bases outside the gene matches. The CDR3 here is CASGQGATVGYTF. As DNA, the CDR3 is TGTGCCAGCGGGCAGGGGGCGACGGTTGGCTACACCTTC.

The gene calls are TRBV19 and TRBJ1-1, with a weak D call TRBD1 (5 bases). This CDR3 has 12 amino acids. Per the germline V gene, CDR1 is LNHDA and CDR2 is SQIVND (reference sequence). V lost 7 bases, J lost 2 bases, and 8 bases lay in between. DNA for the CDR3: TGTGCCAGTACCCAGGGTAACACTGAAGCTTTCTTT. It translates to CASTQGNTEAFF. The variable domain in full, with the rest retrieved from reference TRBV19 and TRBJ1-1, is DGGITQSPKYLFRKEGQNVTLSCEQNLNHDAMYWYRQDPGQGLRLIYYSQIVNDFQKGDIAEGYSVSREKKESFPLTVTSAQKNPTAFYLCASTQGNTEAFFGQGTRLTVV.

This clone has just one count. V and J are TRBV28 and TRBJ1-3; tentative D call: TRBD1 (5 bases). The CDR3 extends over 14 amino acids. V lost 3 bases, J lost 0 bases, and 6 bases lay in between. The germline V gene has CDR1 MDHEN and CDR2 SYDVKM. The CDR3 nucleotides are TGTGCCAGCAGTTTGGGGCCCTCTGGAAACACCATATATTTT. Translation gives CASSLGPSGNTIYF.

V gene TRBV27 combines with J gene TRBJ2-3; 9 bases are a match to TRBD1. V lost 4 bases, J lost 2 bases, and 7 bases stayed unmatched. The V gene's germline CDR1 is MNHEY and CDR2 SMNVEV (reference sequence). CDR3 size: 16 residues. CDR3 amino acids: CASSSRQGVSTDTQYF. The CDR3 DNA is TGTGCCAGCAGTTCCCGACAGGGGGTCTCCACAGATACGCAGTATTTT.

This clone was detected a few times. The chain has TRBV7-9 and TRBJ1-5, with 7 bases lining up with TRBD1. V was pared by 5 bases and J by 4 bases, with 5 bases of the junction left unmatched. Germline V CDR1 and CDR2: SEHNR, FQNEAQ (reference sequence). There are 14 residues in the CDR3. The CDR3 loop is CASSAGTANQPQHF. The CDR3 region has the DNA TGTGCCAGCAGCGCCGGGACAGCGAATCAGCCCCAGCATTTT.